This T cell receptor (beta chain) is from a study of cytomegalovirus exposure and HLA in healthy donors. Study background: Genotyping of about 400 donors showed that roughly 80% belonged to the Caucasian-associated ancestry cluster. Whole-study results and caveats: CMV serostatus stood as the only immune exposure information on hand. Among TCR beta chains, those listed as cytomegalovirus-associated numbered roughly 150. It was reported in a later analysis that an Asian-associated ancestry cluster showed fewer N-insertions than the roughly 670-donor mean.

Use of 60 Vbeta and 13 Jbeta primers characterized the PCR. The method was immunoSEQ multiplex PCR; TCRdb's version includes in-frame clones alone and lacks a portion of them. The repertoire holds under 150,000 clones, with 65% to 80% as singletons. The CDR3 sequence is 16 residues long. With V trimmed by 3 bases and J by 4 bases, 7 bases remained unmatched. Germline assignment: CDR1 MGHDK and CDR2 SYGVNS. Comment on this clone: Its antigen is not identified.

Specimen: PBMCs. The receptor was derived from a young man in good health and CMV-seronegative. The rearrangement uses TRBV25-1 and TRBJ1-3; 9 nucleotides align to TRBD1. As DNA, the CDR3 is TGTGCCAGCAGTGAGGGACAGGGACCGATCGGAAACACCATATATTTT. Its translation is CASSEGQGPIGNTIYF.